The 29 T cell receptor beta chains below were found in one sample sequenced in a study of low-dose radiotherapy and immunotherapy resistance in tumors. TRAV- and TRBV-specific primers were used for first-strand cDNA, which covered alpha and beta chains. TCRs underwent around 20 PCR cycles of amplification with a constant-region primer and V-primer adapter. TCRdb re-derived calls from the reads in MiXCR, one entry per CDR3 protein. In the table there are some 11,000 distinct CDR3 sequences, around three fifths of which are singletons. The receptor source for this set is a human donor with advanced metastatic prostate, ovarian, gallbladder or colorectal cancer (not recorded which). This table probably holds off-target reads from a library built for another chain.

The rearrangement links TRBV4-3 to TRBJ1-2, with D hard to call. Germline-derived CDR1 and CDR2 are LGHNA and YSLEER. The CDR3 contains 12 residues. The V end was cut by 1 base, the J end by 8 bases, with 8 bases between. The CDR3: CASSQARGGYTF. The CDR3 nucleotides read TGCGCCAGCAGCCAAGCCAGAGGGGGCTACACCTTC.

The chain couples TRBV6-2 or TRBV6-3 to TRBJ2-3; the D gene is possibly TRBD2 (5 bases). The CDR3 extends over 17 amino acids. Trimming took off 6 bases at V and 3 bases at J, with 22 bases between the two ends. CDR1 and CDR2 (germline): MNHEY, SVGEGT. The CDR3 DNA follows: TGTGCCAGCAGGGACCGAACAAGCCTACTAGTGACAGATACGCAGTATTTT. Its protein is CASRDRTSLLVTDTQYF.

The rearrangement uses TRBV5-1 and TRBJ2-7; TRBD1 agrees at 9 bases. From germline, CDR1 is SGHRS and CDR2 YFSETQ. With 4 bases clipped from V and 6 bases from J, the junction kept 8 bases outside the gene matches. This CDR3 is 14 amino acids long. This CDR3 is CASSQGQGRAEQYF. CDR3 DNA: TGCGCCAGCAGCCAGGGACAGGGTCGGGCCGAGCAGTACTTC.

There are a few counts of this clonotype. J is TRBJ2-5 and V is TRBV29-1; 8 bases match TRBD1. The germline gives CDR1 SQVTM, CDR2 ANQGSEA. There are 15 residues in the CDR3. V lost 5 bases, J lost 4 bases, and 12 bases stayed unmatched. CDR3 coding DNA: TGCAGCGTTCTGACCTCCGGGACAGGAAGAGAGACCCAGTACTTC. It encodes CSVLTSGTGRETQYF.

This chain links TRBV11-2 with TRBJ2-1; maybe TRBD1 (6 bases). Deletions cut 6 bases from V and 6 bases from J, with 18 bases between. The germline CDR1 and CDR2 sequences are SGHAT and FQNNGV. CDR3 length equals 15 residues. In DNA, the CDR3 is TGTGCCAGCAGTATAGGGGGACGGGCGGTCAATGAGCAGTTCTTC. As protein: CASSIGGRAVNEQFF.

There are a few counts of this clonotype. The rearrangement links TRBV24-1 to TRBJ2-1; 8 nucleotides agree with TRBD1. The CDR3 extends over 16 amino acids. With V trimmed by 10 bases and J by 5 bases, 15 bases remained unmatched. In germline, CDR1 is KGHDR, CDR2 SFDVKD. CDR3 nucleotide sequence: TGTGCCACAAGCAGTGCGGACAGGGTTAACCACAATGAGCAGTTCTTC. This gives the protein CATSSADRVNHNEQFF.

CDR3 in DNA: TGTGCCACTAAGGCCGGGACTAGCGGCTACAATGAGCAGTTCTTC. Amino acids: CATKAGTSGYNEQFF. J is TRBJ2-1 and V is TRBV6-1, with 11 nucleotides matching TRBD2. The V segment lost 10 bases and the J segment 3 bases; nucleotides outside the gene matches: 8. Germline CDR1 reads MNHNS; CDR2 reads SASEGT. The CDR3 spans 15 residues.

A few counts support this clonotype. The chain links TRBV6-1 to TRBJ2-3; D possibly corresponds to TRBD2 (6 bases). Germline CDR1 is MNHNS and CDR2 is SASEGT. The V and J ends lost 8 bases and 5 bases respectively, with 11 bases between them. This CDR3 is 12 amino acids long. The CDR3 sequence is CASVTAGDTQYF. The CDR3 DNA sequence: TGTGCCAGCGTTACAGCGGGAGATACGCAGTATTTT.

This clonotype was recorded only once. CDR3 in DNA: TGTGCCAGCAGCTTAGCGCAGGACAGGGCGGCCCAGTACTTC. Its protein is CASSLAQDRAAQYF. This chain links TRBV7-8 with TRBJ2-5, with 8 nucleotides matching TRBD1. Germline CDR1 reads SGHVS; CDR2 reads FQNEAQ. CDR3 length: 14 residues. The V and J ends lost 0 bases and 9 bases, in that order; junction bases with no gene match: 6.

This chain links TRBV7-2 with TRBJ1-6, with D possibly matching TRBD1 (5 bases). CDR1 and CDR2 from the germline V gene are SGHTA and FQGNSA. Trimming took off 5 bases at V and 0 bases at J, with 23 bases between the two ends. There are 20 residues in the CDR3. The CDR3: CASSGGRGWDWSSYNSPLHF. The CDR3 DNA reads TGTGCCAGCAGCGGGGGACGGGGCTGGGACTGGAGCTCCTATAATTCACCCCTCCACTTT.

The chain combines TRBV20-1 with TRBJ1-1; D remains ambiguous. The germline V gene has CDR1 DFQATT and CDR2 SNEGSKA (reference sequence). The CDR3 totals 14 residues. The ends were cut back, 0 bases at V and 3 bases at J, with 11 bases in the middle. In nucleotides, the CDR3 is TGCAGTGCTAGAGATTCAAAGGGCTACACTGAAGCTTTCTTT. Protein sequence: CSARDSKGYTEAFF.

V is TRBV6-2 or TRBV6-3 and J is TRBJ1-1; perhaps TRBD1 as D (6 bases). The germline V gene has CDR1 MNHEY and CDR2 SVGEGT. CDR3 length: 14 residues. V was pared by 6 bases and J by 6 bases, with 17 bases between. The CDR3 DNA is TGTGCCAGCAGCAGAATGGGCAGGGGTTCTGAAGCTTTCTTT. Translation: CASSRMGRGSEAFF.

The chain has TRBV11-1 and TRBJ1-1; D might be TRBD1 (5 bases). Germline V gene lookup returns CDR1 SGHAT and CDR2 FQDESV (reference sequence). The length of the CDR3 is 15 residues. V lost 1 base and J lost 2, with 11 bases in between. CDR3 coding DNA: TGTGCCAGCAGCTTAGTCGGGGGATCCAACACTGAAGCTTTCTTT. This translates into CASSLVGGSNTEAFF.

This clonotype was recorded a few times. The gene calls are TRBV29-1 and TRBJ1-4; tentative D call: TRBD1 (5 bases). CDR1 and CDR2 (germline): SQVTM, ANQGSEA. CDR3 length: 14 amino acids. V gave up 4 bases and J gave up 0 bases, with 9 bases separating them. The CDR3 sequence is CSVAQGATNEKLFF. For the CDR3, the DNA is TGCAGCGTTGCGCAGGGTGCAACTAATGAAAAACTGTTTTTT. The variable domain in full, with the rest retrieved from reference TRBV29-1 and TRBJ1-4, is SAVISQKPSRDICQRGTSLTIQCQVDSQVTMMFWYRQQPGQSLTLIATANQGSEATYESGFVIDKFPISRPNLTFSTLTVSNMSPEDSSIYLCSVAQGATNEKLFFGSGTQLSVL.

The chain links TRBV11-1 to TRBJ2-1; D might be TRBD1 or TRBD2, each matching 5 bases. The CDR3 covers 17 residues. Trimming pared 4 bases from V and 8 bases from J, leaving 24 bases between. Germline V gene lookup returns CDR1 SGHAT and CDR2 FQDESV (reference sequence). The CDR3 DNA follows: TGTGCCAGCAGCTCAAACGGGGCGGCTACCCCCGTACATGAGCAGTTCTTC. Translated: CASSSNGAATPVHEQFF.

This clonotype was counted a few times. This chain uses TRBV2 with TRBJ2-1, with D tentatively TRBD1 (6 bases). This CDR3 has 16 amino acids. Germline CDR1 is SNHLY and CDR2 is FYNNEI. With 7 bases removed from V and 6 bases from J, the gap between germline ends came to 22 bases. The CDR3 coding sequence is TGTGCCAGCATCATAGGCCTGGGGGCGCGTCGCAATGAGCAGTTCTTC. This sequence encodes CASIIGLGARRNEQFF.

This clonotype was picked up a small number of times. The J gene is TRBJ2-2, the V gene TRBV5-5; D is undetermined. V lost 0 bases to trimming and J lost 4 bases, with 16 bases between them. This CDR3 contains 17 residues. Germline CDR1 SGHKS, CDR2 YYEKEE (reference sequence). The CDR3 loop reads CASSLEGRLPGTGELFF. CDR3 nucleotides: TGTGCCAGCAGCTTGGAGGGTAGGCTCCCGGGCACCGGGGAGCTGTTTTTT.

The chain uses TRBV6-6 and TRBJ1-1; D is undetermined. V lost 5 bases and J lost 1, with 14 bases in between. CDR1 and CDR2 (germline): MNHNY, SVGAGI (reference sequence). The CDR3 spans 15 residues. The CDR3 region is CASSVLGTGNTEAFF. The CDR3 DNA sequence: TGTGCCAGCAGTGTACTGGGTACTGGGAACACTGAAGCTTTCTTT.

This chain links TRBV19 with TRBJ2-3, with D hard to call. Germline V lookup: CDR1 LNHDA, CDR2 SQIVND (reference sequence). This CDR3 has 12 residues. V gave up 5 bases and J gave up 5 bases, with 8 bases separating them. The CDR3 DNA reads TGTGCCAGTAGTTGGCGACGAGATACGCAGTATTTT. It yields the protein CASSWRRDTQYF.

The chain combines TRBV4-3 with TRBJ1-5, with D uncertain. Germline CDR1 is LGHNA and CDR2 is YSLEER. The CDR3 extends over 16 amino acids. Trimming removed 1 base at V and 2 bases at J, with 12 bases between. The CDR3 nucleotides are TGCGCCAGCAGCCAAGCGAATCTAGTGGGCAATCAGCCCCAGCATTTT. As protein: CASSQANLVGNQPQHF.

The chain joins TRBV9 to TRBJ1-4; D gene uncertain. With 3 bases removed from V and 0 bases from J, the gap between germline ends came to 15 bases. The length of the CDR3 is 17 residues. The germline gives CDR1 SGDLS, CDR2 YYNGEE. The CDR3 coding sequence is TGTGCCAGCAGCGCCCAGGTGGCCGGAGCAACTAATGAAAAACTGTTTTTT. Translating it yields CASSAQVAGATNEKLFF.

The genes are TRBV5-4 and TRBJ2-5, with 13 bases lining up with TRBD2. CDR1 and CDR2 (germline): SGHNT, YYREEE (reference sequence). There are 19 residues in the CDR3. V shed 0 bases, J shed 3 bases, and the junction held 11 bases outside the gene matches. The CDR3 sequence: CASSLVGFRTSGSKETQYF. The CDR3 nucleotides read TGTGCCAGCAGCTTGGTCGGATTTCGGACTAGCGGGAGCAAAGAGACCCAGTACTTC.

This chain joins TRBV12-3 or TRBV12-4 and TRBJ2-5; TRBD2 agrees at 7 bases. Trimming removed 2 bases from V and 0 bases from J; junction bases left unmatched: 6. This CDR3 is built from 16 residues. The CDR3 DNA is TGTGCCAGCAGTTTACGGCCTAGCGGATACCAAGAGACCCAGTACTTC. Translated: CASSLRPSGYQETQYF.

The chain carries TRBV11-1 and TRBJ2-3, with D hard to call. Trimming pared 1 base from V and 3 bases from J, leaving 8 bases between. CDR1 and CDR2 from the germline V gene are SGHAT and FQDESV (reference sequence). This CDR3 region has 14 residues. The CDR3 loop is CASSLVLTTDTQYF. For the CDR3, the DNA is TGTGCCAGCAGCTTAGTGTTGACGACAGATACGCAGTATTTT. Drawing the rest from reference TRBV11-1 and TRBJ2-3, the complete variable domain is EAEVAQSPRYKITEKSQAVAFWCDPISGHATLYWYRQILGQGPELLVQFQDESVVDDSQLPKDRFSAERLKGVDSTLKIQPAELGDSAMYLCASSLVLTTDTQYFGPGTRLTVL.

This clonotype counts as medium-sized. The V gene is TRBV24-1, the J gene TRBJ2-2, with no clear D. Germline V CDR1 and CDR2: KGHDR, SFDVKD. V was clipped by 4 bases and J by 1 base, with 9 bases between them. The length of the CDR3 is 15 residues. The CDR3 sequence: CATSEPRQNTGELFF. Written as DNA, the CDR3 is TGTGCCACCAGTGAACCTAGACAGAACACCGGGGAGCTGTTTTTT.

This chain joins TRBV28 and TRBJ2-1, with D unresolved. V was shortened by 10 bases and J by 0 bases, with 10 bases between the two germline ends. The CDR3 loop spans 13 amino acids. In germline, CDR1 is MDHEN, CDR2 SYDVKM. CDR3 sequence reads: CATALGSYNEQFF. In DNA, the CDR3 is TGTGCCACCGCGCTAGGCTCCTACAATGAGCAGTTCTTC.

The V call is TRBV9, the J call TRBJ2-2; the D gene is possibly TRBD1 (6 bases). CDR1 and CDR2 from the germline V gene are SGDLS and YYNGEE. The ends were cut back, 4 bases at V and 5 bases at J, with 15 bases in the middle. CDR3 length: 15 residues. CDR3 region: CASSLEGGDTGELFF. CDR3 nucleotides: TGTGCCAGCAGCCTTGAAGGGGGTGATACCGGGGAGCTGTTTTTT.

The V and J genes are TRBV7-2 and TRBJ2-1; D remains unclear. The germline CDR1 and CDR2 sequences are SGHTA and FQGNSA. V dropped 4 bases and J dropped 8 bases, with 6 bases sitting between them. The CDR3 loop spans 11 amino acids. Here the CDR3 reads CASSYVDEQFF. CDR3 DNA: TGTGCCAGCAGCTACGTCGATGAGCAGTTCTTC.

The chain couples TRBV20-1 to TRBJ2-7; D possibly corresponds to TRBD2 (5 bases). The length of the CDR3 is 15 residues. Germline assignment: CDR1 DFQATT and CDR2 SNEGSKA (reference sequence). V was clipped by 0 bases and J by 2 bases, with 14 bases between them. The CDR3 here is CSARDTFSGTYEQYF. As DNA, the CDR3 is TGCAGTGCTAGAGATACTTTTTCGGGGACCTACGAGCAGTACTTC.